This T cell receptor (beta chain) was retrieved from a study of regulatory T cells in long-lasting Graves disease. The ends lost 6 bases at V and 5 bases at J; junction bases unmatched: 8. The CDR3 loop spans 15 amino acids. Germline V lookup: CDR1 SGHTA, CDR2 FQGNSA. Sequencing libraries for TCR beta were prepared with iRepertoire HTBI primers and Arm-PCR of CDR3 regions. Authors' analysis steps: Identified across the samples were approximately 60 TRBV segments and roughly 14 TRBJ segments. TCRdb passed the multiplex PCR reads through MiXCR, listing each CDR3 protein once. It is TCRdb's table, rather than the study itself, that gives the V and J calls and clone size. The data show approximately 540,000 distinct CDR3 sequences, approximately 12% seen once. This sample's time point: newly diagnosed GD, antithyroid drugs for less than 3 months. PBMC RNA served as the TCR library source. The same data also went into a second study, on T cells in Graves' hyperthyroidism and ophthalmopathy.

The receptor was isolated from a woman in her twenties or thirties with Graves disease. Material: peripheral blood mononuclear cells (PBMCs), obtained at new diagnosis, from a patient treated with antithyroid drugs. The J gene is TRBJ2-2, the V gene TRBV7-2, with TRBD1 identical over 8 bases. The DNA of the CDR3 is TGTGCCAGCAGGTGGCAGGGGGCAAGGACCGGGGAGCTGTTTTTT. Its translation is CASRWQGARTGELFF.